What follows describes a single TCR beta chain. Its specific antigen is unknown. Nothing much larger sits one base from this clone, and base qualities are not available. The CDR3, from cysteine to phenylalanine, totals 18 residues. The DNA shown is the 54-base CDR3, in frame from base 1. Trimming takes 0 bases from V and 4 bases from J, and the germline ends sit 18 bases apart. From the germline V gene (reference sequence), CDR1 is LGHDT and CDR2 is YNNKEL. Whole blood was collected in K2EDTA tubes by collaborating institutions according to the institutions' own protocols. Collaborator samples were shipped for TCRbeta analysis as frozen whole blood, isolated PBMCs, or DNA extracted from either sample type. The data originate from a study of blood T cell repertoires in COVID-19 (dated by TCRdb to the early 2020s). General notes on the study: Collaborator samples came from the United States, Italy and Spain and covered acute and convalescent phases of COVID-19. The prospective study material was composed of cDNA or gDNA derived from T cells, B-cell-depleted T cells, or PBMCs. Deeply sampled blood TCRbeta repertoires from subjects exposed to, actively infected with, or recovered from COVID-19 were included in the dataset. The repertoires were released in a freely available public database intended as a resource for research on the immune response to SARS-CoV-2. The samples were drawn from the first 160 participants of the ongoing ImmuneRACE study and from 1,254 subjects provided by 6 global collaborators. Nearly every sample came with metadata listing a de-identified subject ID, COVID-19 status, age in years and sex. Where available, HLA class I and class II types were obtained from metadata supplied by the sample provider rather than from assay-based typing.

General study outcomes and caveats: The quantity of clinical and demographic metadata differed by source and by participant and was supplied without curation.

TCRbeta CDR3 regions were amplified from genomic DNA by means of the immunoSEQ Assay, a bias-controlled multiplex PCR. For the original study's pipeline: Within the assay, amplification of reference gene primers was used to estimate how many nucleated cells each sample contained. To quantify the absolute abundance of each unique TCRbeta CDR3 rearrangement, sequence reads were collapsed and filtered. For each sample, productive Simpson clonality was calculated as the square root of Simpson's diversity index across productive rearrangements. Entries here come from immuneACCESS through TCRdb and include only in-frame sequences with V and J called. Some clones fail to appear in such tables; in the studies checked, an unresolved V gene covers under half of the shortfall, and the cause of the remainder is unknown. The DNA was the basis for D and trimming; V, J and clone size are from that table. Counted in this sample were some 370,000 clones; roughly 90% of them appeared once. The ten largest make up 6.5% of the sample.

Sequenced sample: peripheral blood. The V and J segments used are TRBV3-1 (or the pseudogene TRBV3-2) and TRBJ2-2, with the D gene call left open. The TCR comes from a man between 18 and 35 years old with active or convalescent COVID-19. The CDR3 here reads CASSQDSLGSGGTGELFF. The base sequence is TGTGCCAGCAGCCAAGATTCTTTGGGCTCCGGTGGCACCGGGGAGCTGTTTTTT.